This TCR beta chain was observed in a study of regulatory T cells in long-lasting Graves disease. Sequencing libraries for TCR beta were prepared with iRepertoire HTBI primers and Arm-PCR of CDR3 regions. TCRdb re-analysed the multiplex PCR reads in MiXCR, keeping a single row per CDR3 protein. The sample includes 650,000 to 850,000 distinct CDR3 sequences, 30% of them seen just once. The time point was: persistent/refractory GD, antithyroid drugs over 5 years with positive TRAb. From RNA extracted from PBMCs, the TCR library was made. The guidelines of the American Thyroid Association were the basis for diagnosing Graves' disease. The study, taken as a whole, reports: Persistent disease was associated with favored TRBV28 usage and with favored use of TRBJ1-2 and TRBJ2-5. The study found lower TCR diversity in persistent Graves' patients than in newly diagnosed ones.

The germline V gene encodes CDR1 SGHTA and CDR2 FQGNSA. This CDR3 contains 15 residues. The sample holds a few counts of this clonotype. The target antigen is unknown. One junction end disagrees with the germline gene, perhaps due to a read error. The starting material was peripheral blood mononuclear cells (PBMCs), obtained when the disease was refractory, from a patient treated with antithyroid drugs. The TCR originated in a female donor with Graves disease. V usage is TRBV7-2 and J usage is TRBJ1-3; no reliable D call. The CDR3 region is CASSLVADSGNTIYF. The CDR3 bases are TGTGCCAGCAGCTTAGTGGCGGACTCTGGAAACACCATATACTTT.